This T cell receptor beta chain is from a study of spatial heterogeneity in lung cancer. This clonotype rates as medium-sized (0.01 to 0.1%). Time point noted: blood at routine non-recurrence follow-up after resection. TCRdb passed the 5' RACE reads through MiXCR, listing each CDR3 protein once. The data hold fewer than 11,000 distinct CDR3 sequences, with about a fifth observed a single time. CDR3 length: 12 residues. Trimming cost V 8 bases and J 6 bases, with 10 bases left between them. This receptor was identified in a male donor with early-stage non-small cell lung cancer. This specimen was PBMCs, taken at follow-up. The chain recombines TRBV12-3 or TRBV12-4 with TRBJ2-2; a weak D match, TRBD2 (6 bases). CDR3 in DNA: TGTGCCAGCTCGCGGGGCGCCGGGGAGCTGTTTTTT. The encoded protein is CASSRGAGELFF.